This T cell receptor (beta chain) was recorded in a study of T cells after posttransplantation cyclophosphamide. Findings of the study overall: Skin or GI-infiltrating T cells shared few TRB sequences with blood. Recipient CMV seropositivity and CMV reactivation strongly tracked TRB clonality. Donor-recipient repertoire similarity was low at 1-2 months, rising over year one.

Measured with immunoSEQ multiplex PCR; TCRdb has only the in-frame clones, and not every one. This table holds more than 6,500 clones, 92% found once. Germline V gives CDR1 MNHNS, CDR2 SASEGT. This CDR3 comprises 18 residues. With 0 bases clipped from V and 0 bases from J, the junction kept 4 bases outside the gene matches. As regards this clone: Its antigen is unidentified.

A marrow graft followed busulfan-fludarabine conditioning, with cyclophosphamide on days +3 and +4. Specimen: PBMCs, collected less than 1,500 days after allogeneic stem cell transplant with posttransplant cyclophosphamide. The V call is TRBV6-1, the J call TRBJ2-6; 8 nucleotides align to TRBD1. This TCR came from a female patient in her forties or fifties who received an allogeneic stem cell transplant from a related donor, was CMV-positive, and had no GVHD. Some of these T cells may belong to the graft donor. CDR3: CASSEAGQGPSGANVLTF. CDR3 nucleotide sequence: TGTGCCAGCAGTGAAGCCGGACAGGGTCCCTCTGGGGCCAACGTCCTGACTTTC.